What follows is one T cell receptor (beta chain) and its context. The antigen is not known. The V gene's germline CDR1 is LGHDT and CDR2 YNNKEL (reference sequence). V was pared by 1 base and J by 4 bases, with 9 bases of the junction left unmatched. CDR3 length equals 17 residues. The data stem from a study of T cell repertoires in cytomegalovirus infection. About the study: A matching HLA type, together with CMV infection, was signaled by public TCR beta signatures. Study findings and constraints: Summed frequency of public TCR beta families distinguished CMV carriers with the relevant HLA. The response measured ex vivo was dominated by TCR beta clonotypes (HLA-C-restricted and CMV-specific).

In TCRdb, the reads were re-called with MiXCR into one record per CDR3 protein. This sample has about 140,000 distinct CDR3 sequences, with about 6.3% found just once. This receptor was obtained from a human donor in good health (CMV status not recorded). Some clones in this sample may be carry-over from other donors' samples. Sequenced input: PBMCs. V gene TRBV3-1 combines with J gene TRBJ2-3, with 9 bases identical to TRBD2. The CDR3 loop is CASSQGGGGVLADTQYF. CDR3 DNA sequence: TGTGCCAGCAGCCAAGGTGGCGGGGGGGTCCTCGCAGATACGCAGTATTTT.